Below, 27 T cell receptor beta chains from the same sample are listed, as sequenced in a study of T cell repertoires in cytomegalovirus infection. No antigen has been identified for these receptors. Using its own MiXCR run on the reads, TCRdb lists one record per CDR3 protein. The sample lists 750,000 to 950,000 distinct CDR3 sequences; almost 30% were seen once. Sequenced here: cultured CD8+ T cells from PBMCs, sampled from culture after CMV antigen stimulation. The receptors derive from a human donor in good health (CMV status not recorded). Some clones in this sample may be carry-over from other donors' samples.

This chain connects TRBV4-1 to TRBJ1-1; the D gene is possibly TRBD1 (6 bases). The CDR3 is 18 residues long. Germline V lookup: CDR1 MGHRA, CDR2 YSYEKL. Trimming stripped 3 bases from V and 4 bases from J, with 24 bases between. CDR3 sequence: CASSQRGQHTDLSTEAFF. The CDR3 DNA reads TGCGCCAGCAGCCAGAGAGGACAGCACACAGACCTTTCCACTGAAGCTTTCTTT.

As regards this clonotype: One junction end does not reproduce the germline sequence, and a read error may be involved. This chain links TRBV11-3 with TRBJ2-1; 13 bases match TRBD2. Germline-derived CDR1 and CDR2 are SGHNT and YENEEA. The CDR3 covers 15 residues. This CDR3 reads CACSSLAGGMNEQFF. The CDR3 nucleotides read TGTGCCTGCAGCTCACTAGCGGGGGGGATGAATGAGCAGTTCTTC.

This clonotype was recorded a few times. The rearrangement joins TRBV27 to TRBJ2-5; perhaps TRBD1 as D (6 bases). The V and J ends lost 2 bases and 2 bases respectively, with 15 bases between them. Germline V gene data show CDR1 as MNHEY and CDR2 as SMNVEV (reference sequence). The CDR3 runs to 16 residues. The CDR3, as DNA: TGTGCCAGCAGTTTACTGGGGCAGGGGATTCAAGAGACCCAGTACTTC. It is translated as CASSLLGQGIQETQYF.

The chain carries TRBV3-1 and TRBJ1-3, with D possibly being TRBD1 (5 bases). V lost 3 bases and J lost 1, with 10 bases in between. The CDR3 length is 15 residues. Germline V gives CDR1 LGHDT, CDR2 YNNKEL (reference sequence). The CDR3 sequence: CASSHPGTSGNTIYF. The CDR3 DNA sequence: TGTGCCAGCAGCCATCCCGGGACGTCTGGAAACACCATATATTTT.

This rearrangement joins TRBV24-1 to TRBJ2-3; D is perhaps TRBD2 (5 bases). Germline loops: CDR1 KGHDR, CDR2 SFDVKD. The CDR3 consists of 17 residues. Trimming took 3 bases from V and 0 from J, leaving 15 bases between them. CDR3 loop: CATSDGLGRTSTDTQYF. The DNA for the CDR3 is TGTGCCACCAGTGATGGATTAGGAAGGACTAGCACAGATACGCAGTATTTT.

There are many counts of this clonotype. The chain combines TRBV7-9 with TRBJ2-5; possible D gene TRBD2, 5 bases. The CDR3 is 17 residues long. Looked up from germline, CDR1 is SEHNR and CDR2 is FQNEAQ (reference sequence). Trimming cost V 6 bases and J 2 bases, with 22 bases left between them. CDR3: CASSNSGGGGRQETQYF. The CDR3 DNA follows: TGTGCCAGCAGTAACAGTGGCGGCGGAGGCCGTCAAGAGACCCAGTACTTC.

The chain recombines TRBV19 with TRBJ1-1; D unclear. Germline-derived CDR1 and CDR2 are LNHDA and SQIVND (reference sequence). V dropped 3 bases and J dropped 5 bases, with 10 bases sitting between them. The CDR3 has 13 residues. The CDR3 DNA reads as TGTGCCAGTAGTATCCATCTGAGGACTGAAGCTTTCTTT. It yields the protein CASSIHLRTEAFF.

Many counts were recorded for this clonotype. The genes are TRBV7-2 and TRBJ2-1, with D possibly matching TRBD1 (5 bases). V was clipped by 6 bases and J by 3 bases, with 15 bases between them. Germline V gene data show CDR1 as SGHTA and CDR2 as FQGNSA. CDR3 length: 15 residues. CDR3 region: CASRPSGAIYNEQFF. The CDR3 DNA sequence: TGTGCCAGCAGACCTAGTGGGGCTATCTACAATGAGCAGTTCTTC.

V gene TRBV9 combines with J gene TRBJ2-5, with D possibly matching TRBD1 (6 bases). Between the trimmed V and J ends, which lost 0 bases and 3 bases, there was a span of 9 bases. CDR1 and CDR2 (germline): SGDLS, YYNGEE. The CDR3 has 14 amino acids. In DNA, the CDR3 is TGTGCCAGCAGCGTAGAGCAGGGGAAAGAGACCCAGTACTTC. This encodes CASSVEQGKETQYF. Based on the CDR3 plus reference TRBV9 and TRBJ2-5, the full variable domain is DSGVTQTPKHLITATGQRVTLRCSPRSGDLSVYWYQQSLDQGLQFLIQYYNGEERAKGNILERFSAQQFPDLHSELNLSSLELGDSALYFCASSVEQGKETQYFGPGTRLLVL.

This chain joins TRBV12-5 and TRBJ1-1; D is possibly TRBD1 (5 bases). The germline V gene has CDR1 LGHNT and CDR2 FRNRAP. V shed 8 bases and J shed 3 bases, with 16 bases lying between them. The CDR3 has 14 residues. In DNA form, the CDR3 reads TGTGCTAGTTCAACAGGCTCGGGACACACTGAAGCTTTCTTT. Protein product: CASSTGSGHTEAFF.

Only a few counts were recorded for this clonotype. The chain recombines TRBV7-9 with TRBJ2-7, with D maybe TRBD2 (5 bases). The length of the CDR3 is 15 residues. Trimming pared 1 base from V and 3 bases from J, leaving 13 bases between. Germline V gene lookup returns CDR1 SEHNR and CDR2 FQNEAQ (reference sequence). CDR3 DNA: TGTGCCAGCAGCTTAGGTTCCGGGGTTCACTACGAGCAGTACGTC. It encodes CASSLGSGVHYEQYV.

V is TRBV4-1 and J is TRBJ2-7; TRBD2 aligns across 12 bases. Germline loops: CDR1 MGHRA, CDR2 YSYEKL. V lost 0 bases and J lost 0; bases outside the gene matches: 9. The CDR3 extends over 19 amino acids. The CDR3 here is CASSQDPILAGGSSYEQYF. CDR3 DNA sequence: TGCGCCAGCAGCCAAGATCCAATACTAGCGGGGGGAAGCTCCTACGAGCAGTACTTC.

This rearrangement joins TRBV5-6 to TRBJ1-4; 9 bases are shared with TRBD1. The length of the CDR3 is 15 residues. Germline trimming cut 3 bases from V and 8 bases from J; bases unmatched to any gene: 8. CDR1 SGHDT and CDR2 YYEEEE come from the germline V gene. The CDR3 sequence is CASSSTGGAEEKLFF. The CDR3 nucleotides are TGTGCCAGCAGCTCCACAGGGGGCGCGGAGGAAAAACTGTTTTTT.

This chain connects TRBV20-1 to TRBJ1-2; D is ambiguous. Trimming cost V 4 bases and J 7 bases, with 10 bases left between them. CDR3 size: 11 residues. The germline V gene has CDR1 DFQATT and CDR2 SNEGSKA (reference sequence). The CDR3 coding sequence is TGCAGTGCTACTCGGTATAGTGGCTACACCTTC. Its translation: CSATRYSGYTF.

This clonotype was seen many times. This rearrangement joins TRBV9 to TRBJ2-3; D possibly corresponds to TRBD1 (5 bases). V dropped 3 bases and J dropped 0 bases, with 8 bases sitting between them. This CDR3 region has 14 residues. Per the germline V gene, CDR1 is SGDLS and CDR2 is YYNGEE. The CDR3 nucleotides read TGTGCCAGCAGCGGGGGCAGTAGCACAGATACGCAGTATTTT. Translating it yields CASSGGSSTDTQYF.

The chain couples TRBV6-2 or TRBV6-3 to TRBJ1-1; the D gene is possibly TRBD1 (6 bases). This CDR3 has 14 residues. V lost 2 bases, J lost 3 bases, and 10 bases lay in between. Germline V gene lookup returns CDR1 MNHEY and CDR2 SVGEGT. The CDR3 DNA sequence: TGTGCCAGCAGTTACACAGGGCTTGACACTGAAGCTTTCTTT. It yields the protein CASSYTGLDTEAFF.

The chain is built from TRBV7-6 and TRBJ2-3; maybe TRBD1 (6 bases). Germline V CDR1 and CDR2: SGHVS, FNYEAQ. Trimming removed 0 bases at V and 2 bases at J, with 15 bases between. The CDR3 sequence is 17 residues long. CDR3 sequence (DNA): TGTGCCAGCAGCTTAGCTCCACAGGGTTGGGTCACAGATACGCAGTATTTT. Translated, it gives CASSLAPQGWVTDTQYF.

The V call is TRBV7-9, the J call TRBJ2-7; D is tentatively TRBD1 or TRBD2 (5 bases each). V lost 5 bases, J lost 1 base, and 18 bases lay in between. This CDR3 is built from 16 residues. Per germline, CDR1 SEHNR and CDR2 FQNEAQ (reference sequence). CDR3 loop: CASSPRMGVGSYEQYF. The CDR3, as DNA: TGTGCCAGCAGCCCTAGAATGGGGGTAGGTTCCTACGAGCAGTACTTC.

This clonotype occurred a few times. The genes are TRBV28 and TRBJ1-5, with a possible D match to TRBD1 (6 bases). Trimming took 6 bases from V and 0 from J, leaving 15 bases between them. The germline V gene has CDR1 MDHEN and CDR2 SYDVKM. This CDR3 has 16 residues. CDR3 amino acids: CASSRWGANSNQPQHF. The CDR3 bases are TGTGCCAGCAGCCGGTGGGGGGCGAATAGCAATCAGCCCCAGCATTTT.

V and J are TRBV28 and TRBJ2-4, with unresolved D. From germline, CDR1 is MDHEN and CDR2 SYDVKM. The CDR3 has 12 amino acids. Trimming removed 6 bases from V and 2 bases from J, with 5 bases in between. CDR3 sequence (DNA): TGTGCCAGCAGCCCTACCAAAAACATTCAGTACTTC. This encodes CASSPTKNIQYF.

The table lists this clonotype with many counts. The chain recombines TRBV12-5 with TRBJ2-1; D call uncertain. Germline assignment: CDR1 LGHNT and CDR2 FRNRAP. This CDR3 region has 11 residues. The ends were cut back, 1 base at V and 6 bases at J, with 1 base in the middle. This chain's CDR3 is CASGLGNEQFF. The CDR3 region has the DNA TGTGCTAGTGGTTTGGGCAATGAGCAGTTCTTC.

This clonotype was picked up many times. This chain uses TRBV7-2 with TRBJ2-3; D perhaps matches TRBD2 (5 bases). The V end was cut by 5 bases, the J end by 4 bases, with 13 bases between. Per germline, CDR1 SGHTA and CDR2 FQGNSA. CDR3 length: 14 residues. CDR3 protein: CASSPITGSDTQYF. The CDR3 DNA follows: TGTGCCAGCAGCCCAATTACGGGGTCAGATACGCAGTATTTT. Looking up the rest from reference TRBV7-2 and TRBJ2-3 gives the full variable domain: GAGVSQSPSNKVTEKGKDVELRCDPISGHTALYWYRQSLGQGLEFLIYFQGNSAPDKSGLPSDRFSAERTGGSVSTLTIQRTQQEDSAVYLCASSPITGSDTQYFGPGTRLTVL.

There are many counts of this clonotype. This chain uses TRBV7-8 with TRBJ2-3, with TRBD2 identical over 10 bases. Looked up from germline, CDR1 is SGHVS and CDR2 is FQNEAQ. The length of the CDR3 is 15 residues. The trim removed 6 bases at V and 2 bases at J, leaving 5 bases unmatched. As DNA, the CDR3 is TGTGCCAGCAGTATACTAGCGGGGACCACAGATACGCAGTATTTT. Translating it yields CASSILAGTTDTQYF.

This clonotype showed up just a few times. The chain employs TRBV6-1 and TRBJ2-7, with a weak D call TRBD1 (5 bases). V lost 1 base and J 1 base, leaving 11 bases between the germline ends. This CDR3 spans 15 amino acids. The germline CDR1 and CDR2 sequences are MNHNS and SASEGT. DNA for the CDR3: TGTGCCAGCAGTGAAGATAAAGGGGCGTCCTACGAGCAGTACTTC. It translates to CASSEDKGASYEQYF.

On this clonotype itself: A much larger clone lies one base from this, so it may be a read error. This chain uses TRBV7-2 with TRBJ2-2, with 12 bases that match TRBD2. The CDR3 runs to 18 residues. Germline V gives CDR1 SGHTA, CDR2 FQGNSA. The CDR3 sequence is CTSSHGLAGRPKTGELFF. The CDR3 DNA follows: TGTACCAGCAGCCATGGACTAGCGGGACGACCGAAGACCGGGGAGCTGTTTTTT.

The table lists this clonotype with many counts. This sequence joins TRBV7-6 and TRBJ2-3, with 9 bases aligning to TRBD2. The CDR3 totals 15 residues. Germline loops: CDR1 SGHVS, CDR2 FNYEAQ. The V and J ends lost 4 bases and 2 bases, in that order; junction bases with no gene match: 4. The CDR3 loop reads CASSSLAGTTDTQYF. The CDR3 region has the DNA TGTGCCAGCAGCTCGCTAGCGGGGACCACAGATACGCAGTATTTT.

This clonotype was seen a handful of times. J is TRBJ2-1 and V is TRBV11-1; 12 bases match TRBD2. Germline V CDR1 and CDR2: SGHAT, FQDESV (reference sequence). J lost 10 bases, V lost 4 bases, and 11 bases had no gene match. The CDR3 consists of 16 residues. The CDR3 region is CASSSDMRTSGDEQFF. Written as DNA, the CDR3 is TGTGCCAGCAGCTCCGATATGCGGACTAGCGGGGACGAGCAGTTCTTC.